These T cell receptor beta chains were read from a single sample in a study of shared clonotypes between healthy human individuals. Libraries were prepared by immunoSEQ multiplex PCR; TCRdb keeps only in-frame clonotypes and omits some of them. The sample carries over a million clones, 75% to 80% recorded once. The sequenced sample was memory CD4+ T cells from PBMCs. The receptors were gathered from a young man in good health. Some clones in this sample may be carry-over from other donors' samples. The CDR3 runs from the conserved cysteine through the conserved F or W. Each record gives: D gene, J gene, CDR3 length, V gene, CDR3 protein. A D gene is named only where the DNA matches it firmly.

TRBD1,TRBJ2-6,15,TRBV7-3,CASSLQGTGANVLTF
NA,TRBJ2-7,13,TRBV7-9,CASSPPSVYEQYF
TRBD1,TRBJ2-5,18,TRBV5-1,CASSPATGVSLIQETQYF
NA,TRBJ1-1,15,TRBV28,CASSPIFDRNTEAFF
NA,TRBJ2-5,14,TRBV29-1,CSGAGRGVEETQYF
TRBD2,TRBJ2-1,13,TRBV7-2,CATALAVNNEQFF
NA,TRBJ2-7,17,TRBV7-8,CASSLARTVGLPTEQYF
NA,TRBJ1-5,17,TRBV19,CASSIDFRGARHQPQHF
NA,TRBJ2-1,16,TRBV7-8,CASSGSSASSYNEQFF
TRBD2,TRBJ2-1,14,TRBV4-3,CASSQGWGGNEQFF
NA,TRBJ2-7,16,TRBV28,CASSLRSGRKGREQYF
TRBD2,TRBJ2-7,16,TRBV2,CASSEWGGVPSYEQYF
TRBD2,TRBJ2-1,15,TRBV9,CASSVGSGRNNEQFF
TRBD2,TRBJ2-4,19,TRBV7-9,CASRPNGRLAGEGKNIQYF
NA,TRBJ1-1,15,TRBV18,CASSPESGRATEAFF
NA,TRBJ1-6,14,TRBV6-6,CASSLGSYNSPLHF
NA,TRBJ2-3,14,TRBV9,CASSATTRTDTQYF
TRBD1,TRBJ1-5,14,TRBV25-1,CATEGQGIGQPQHF
NA,TRBJ1-5,14,TRBV5-6,CASSRDRSNQPQHF
NA,TRBJ1-1,14,TRBV5-4,CASNRWGGDTEAFF
TRBD2,TRBJ2-3,14,TRBV28,CASSVSGSTDTQYF
TRBD2,TRBJ2-5,15,TRBV5-1,CASSLGGTNQETQYF
NA,TRBJ2-7,13,TRBV28,CASSFGRAYEQYF
TRBD1,TRBJ1-1,14,TRBV11-2,CASSAHRGNTEAFF
NA,TRBJ2-7,16,TRBV28,CASSSPSPRGSYEQYF
NA,TRBJ1-5,14,TRBV6-6,CASSQDSYNQPQHF
TRBD1,TRBJ1-1,16,TRBV7-3,CASSLWGTGRNTEAFF
NA,TRBJ1-1,14,TRBV11-3,CASSLVGGNTEAFF
NA,TRBJ2-7,14,TRBV7-2,CASSSGVTYYEQYF
NA,TRBJ1-4,15,TRBV4-1,CASSQDGSRGEKLFF
TRBD1,TRBJ1-1,13,TRBV29-1,CSVRQGRDAEAFF
NA,TRBJ2-1,15,TRBV7-3,CASSSGLTSYNEQFF
NA,TRBJ2-2,17,TRBV5-1,CASSPVSGIANTGELFF
NA,TRBJ2-7,13,TRBV27,CASSLTSGGEQYF
NA,TRBJ1-2,19,TRBV5-1,CASSLGRTETRNANYGYTF
TRBD1,TRBJ1-2,18,TRBV19,CASSTLGTGGARNYGYTF
TRBD2,TRBJ2-3,17,TRBV28,CASSFSVSGRGPDTQYF
NA,TRBJ2-3,13,TRBV15,CATSVSSQRTQYF
TRBD1,TRBJ1-2,11,TRBV29-1,CSGDSLNGYTF
NA,TRBJ2-7,13,TRBV21-1,CASSNRQSYEQYF
TRBD2,TRBJ2-3,16,TRBV12-5,CASGRGLAGSTDTQYF
NA,TRBJ2-1,13,TRBV19,CASSTASLGEQFF